These 21 T cell receptor beta chains share one sample of origin, sequenced in a study of identical twins. TCRdb called the 5' RACE reads again in MiXCR, with one record for every CDR3 protein. The sample holds roughly 490,000 distinct CDR3 sequences; roughly an eighth are singletons and the top ten take about 1%. These data are also associated with another study on yellow fever vaccine responses in identical twins.

The sequenced sample was CD4+ T cells sorted from blood. Receptors were obtained from a woman aged 18-29 years in good health.

V gene TRBV28 combines with J gene TRBJ2-1; D is undetermined. Deletions cut 2 bases from V and 9 bases from J, with 8 bases between. The CDR3 covers 12 residues. The germline V gene encodes CDR1 MDHEN and CDR2 SYDVKM. The CDR3 here is CASSLGVSEQFF. DNA for the CDR3: TGTGCCAGCAGTTTAGGGGTGAGTGAGCAGTTCTTC.

The chain employs TRBV29-1 and TRBJ2-2; 8 nucleotides align to TRBD2. Trimming took 4 bases from V and 3 from J; bases not matched to a gene: 7. Looked up from germline, CDR1 is SQVTM and CDR2 is ANQGSEA. CDR3 length equals 15 residues. The CDR3 loop is CSVALAGLYTGELFF. CDR3 coding DNA: TGCAGCGTTGCATTAGCGGGACTTTACACCGGGGAGCTGTTTTTT.

This clonotype has ten or more counts. This rearrangement joins TRBV12-3 or TRBV12-4 to TRBJ1-5; 8 nucleotides match TRBD1. The CDR3 loop spans 15 amino acids. V shed 5 bases and J 6 bases; nucleotides not matched to a gene: 9. The CDR3 nucleotides are TGTGCCAGCAGTCTCAGGACAGGGAGGATTCAGCCCCAGCATTTT. It codes for CASSLRTGRIQPQHF.

This clonotype occurred a few times. The chain is built from TRBV3-1 and TRBJ2-7; D is unresolved. Trimming shortened V by 2 bases and J by 5 bases, and 7 bases separated the two germline ends. The CDR3 length is 12 residues. CDR1 and CDR2 (germline): LGHDT, YNNKEL (reference sequence). Written as DNA, the CDR3 is TGTGCCAGCAGCCAATCCCAAAACGAGCAGTACTTC. Translating gives CASSQSQNEQYF.

This clonotype was detected ten times or more. The rearrangement joins TRBV4-3 to TRBJ1-6; maybe TRBD1 (6 bases). Looked up from germline, CDR1 is LGHNA and CDR2 is YSLEER. Trimming took 0 bases from V and 11 from J, leaving 11 bases between them. The CDR3 is made up of 14 amino acids. CDR3 loop: CASSQDWGGPPLHF. The CDR3 bases are TGCGCCAGCAGCCAAGATTGGGGGGGGCCACCCCTCCACTTT.

The V gene is TRBV3-1, the J gene TRBJ2-3; D is undetermined. The germline V and J ends were trimmed by 4 bases and 6 bases, with 11 bases remaining between them. The CDR3 has 13 residues. Germline V CDR1 and CDR2: LGHDT, YNNKEL (reference sequence). CDR3: CASSLMQPDTQYF. The CDR3 bases are TGTGCCAGCAGCCTCATGCAACCGGATACGCAGTATTTT.

This clonotype showed up just a few times. The rearrangement links TRBV20-1 to TRBJ2-7; D remains unclear. Between the trimmed V and J ends, which lost 7 bases and 0 bases, there was a span of 28 bases. Looked up from germline, CDR1 is DFQATT and CDR2 is SNEGSKA (reference sequence). The CDR3 is 18 residues long. CDR3 nucleotide sequence: TGCAGTGAAATCGGCGCCCACCCCGAAACCTGGAGCTCCTACGAGCAGTACTTC. Amino acids: CSEIGAHPETWSSYEQYF.

V is TRBV28 and J is TRBJ2-7; tentatively, D is TRBD1 (7 bases). The CDR3 loop spans 17 amino acids. Trimming shortened V by 3 bases and J by 1 base, and 19 bases separated the two germline ends. In germline, CDR1 is MDHEN, CDR2 SYDVKM. Here the CDR3 reads CASSFSRGAVRSYEQYF. The CDR3 nucleotides are TGTGCCAGCAGTTTTTCCAGGGGGGCAGTTAGGTCCTACGAGCAGTACTTC.

V usage is TRBV12-3 or TRBV12-4 and J usage is TRBJ1-3; TRBD1 agrees at 7 bases. The CDR3 covers 15 residues. The junction had 5 bases not matched to a gene; V was cut back by 6 bases and J by 0 bases. CDR3 amino acids: CASRGGTVSGNTIYF. The CDR3 bases are TGTGCCAGCAGGGGGGGGACAGTCTCTGGAAACACCATATATTTT.

This clonotype was counted only a few times. The J gene is TRBJ1-1, the V gene TRBV5-1; 8 nucleotides align to TRBD1. The CDR3 consists of 14 residues. Germline V gives CDR1 SGHRS, CDR2 YFSETQ. V lost 3 bases to trimming and J lost 3 bases; unmatched junction nucleotides: 4. CDR3 coding DNA: TGCGCCAGCAGCTCGCAGGGGGCCCACACTGAAGCTTTCTTT. Amino acids: CASSSQGAHTEAFF. The full variable domain, its missing parts supplied by reference TRBV5-1 and TRBJ1-1, is KAGVTQTPRYLIKTRGQQVTLSCSPISGHRSVSWYQQTPGQGLQFLFEYFSETQRNKGNFPGRFSGRQFSNSRSEMNVSTLELGDSALYLCASSSQGAHTEAFFGQGTRLTVV.

This clonotype was seen repeatedly, ten times or more. The V call is TRBV7-8, the J call TRBJ2-7, with TRBD2 as a possible D gene (5 bases). V lost 3 bases and J lost 6, with 9 bases in between. Per the germline V gene, CDR1 is SGHVS and CDR2 is FQNEAQ. The CDR3 runs 12 residues. In DNA form, the CDR3 reads TGTGCCAGCAGCTTTTTAGAGGGCGAGCAGTACTTC. Translating gives CASSFLEGEQYF.

This clonotype was found a few times. The J gene is TRBJ2-1, the V gene TRBV5-1; D possibly uses TRBD1 or TRBD2 (7 bases each). V lost 0 bases and J lost 8, with 15 bases in between. From germline, CDR1 is SGHRS and CDR2 YFSETQ. The CDR3 extends over 15 amino acids. In DNA, the CDR3 is TGCGCCAGCAGCTTGGTGGCAGGGGGGGACTATGAGCAGTTCTTC. This sequence encodes CASSLVAGGDYEQFF.

This chain links TRBV20-1 with TRBJ2-3; 8 nucleotides line up with TRBD1. The V and J ends lost 3 bases and 1 base, in that order; junction bases with no gene match: 18. The CDR3 is 19 residues long. CDR1 and CDR2 from the germline V gene are DFQATT and SNEGSKA (reference sequence). CDR3 DNA sequence: TGCAGTGCTAGCCCACCTACAAGTGGGGCACAGGGGGGCACAGATACGCAGTATTTT. It translates to CSASPPTSGAQGGTDTQYF.

The rearrangement uses TRBV6-1 and TRBJ2-3; maybe TRBD2 (6 bases). Trimming stripped 6 bases from V and 6 bases from J, with 13 bases between. CDR1 and CDR2 from the germline V gene are MNHNS and SASEGT. There are 13 residues in the CDR3. CDR3 amino acids: CASSGKRADTQYF. DNA for the CDR3: TGTGCCAGCAGCGGCAAGCGGGCGGATACGCAGTATTTT.

On this clonotype: One end of the junction is discordant with germline, which a read error may explain. The chain combines TRBV6-2 or TRBV6-3 with TRBJ2-7; 7 positions agree with TRBD1. The CDR3 runs to 13 residues. CDR1 and CDR2 (germline): MNHEY, SVGEGT. CDR3 nucleotides: TGTTCCAGCAGCCGCAGGGGGTCCAACGAGCAGTACTTC. As protein: CSSSRRGSNEQYF.

This chain joins TRBV29-1 and TRBJ2-2; the D gene could be TRBD1 or TRBD2 (5 bases each). This CDR3 comprises 14 residues. The V gene's germline CDR1 is SQVTM and CDR2 ANQGSEA. Between the trimmed V and J ends, which lost 3 bases and 2 bases, there was a span of 10 bases. CDR3 residues: CSVEPRDNTGELFF. The CDR3, as DNA: TGCAGCGTTGAGCCCAGGGACAACACCGGGGAGCTGTTTTTT.

The chain couples TRBV3-1 to TRBJ1-1; D unclear. Germline lookup yields CDR1 LGHDT and CDR2 YNNKEL (reference sequence). The CDR3 is 14 residues long. The V end lost 1 base, the J end lost 2 bases, and 8 bases lay between the germline ends. This CDR3 reads CASSQVTANTEAFF. Written as DNA, the CDR3 is TGTGCCAGCAGCCAAGTAACAGCTAACACTGAAGCTTTCTTT.

The sample holds a few counts of this clonotype. The V gene is TRBV6-2 or TRBV6-3, the J gene TRBJ1-2; D gene unclear. V lost 5 bases, J lost 0 bases, and 10 bases lay in between. CDR1 and CDR2 from the germline V gene are MNHEY and SVGEGT. The CDR3 loop spans 14 amino acids. CDR3 loop: CASSPVATNYGYTF. The CDR3 nucleotides read TGTGCCAGCAGTCCCGTCGCGACTAACTATGGCTACACCTTC.

This clonotype was counted ten times or more. The chain links TRBV7-8 to TRBJ1-5, with D possibly TRBD1 on 6 matching bases. The length of the CDR3 is 15 residues. CDR1 SGHVS and CDR2 FQNEAQ come from the germline V gene. The ends were cut back, 2 bases at V and 4 bases at J, with 12 bases in the middle. CDR3 sequence: CASSLQDRDNQPQHF. The CDR3 nucleotides read TGTGCCAGCAGCTTACAGGACAGAGATAATCAGCCCCAGCATTTT.

The V gene is TRBV20-1, the J gene TRBJ2-1; D gene uncertain. The CDR3 loop spans 15 amino acids. V shed 4 bases and J shed 2 bases, with 15 bases lying between them. Germline assignment: CDR1 DFQATT and CDR2 SNEGSKA (reference sequence). The CDR3 loop is CSATQTLTTYNEQFF. The CDR3 DNA reads as TGCAGTGCTACCCAAACACTGACCACCTACAATGAGCAGTTCTTC.

This clonotype was counted ten times or more. A junction boundary mismatches the germline segment, possibly from a read error. The CDR3, as DNA: TGCAGCGTTGAAACTTACGAACGGGACAGTCCATTCTTC. Translation gives CSVETYERDSPFF. V and J are TRBV29-1 and TRBJ2-7; 7 nucleotides align to TRBD1. This CDR3 has 13 amino acids. Germline CDR1 is SQVTM and CDR2 is ANQGSEA.